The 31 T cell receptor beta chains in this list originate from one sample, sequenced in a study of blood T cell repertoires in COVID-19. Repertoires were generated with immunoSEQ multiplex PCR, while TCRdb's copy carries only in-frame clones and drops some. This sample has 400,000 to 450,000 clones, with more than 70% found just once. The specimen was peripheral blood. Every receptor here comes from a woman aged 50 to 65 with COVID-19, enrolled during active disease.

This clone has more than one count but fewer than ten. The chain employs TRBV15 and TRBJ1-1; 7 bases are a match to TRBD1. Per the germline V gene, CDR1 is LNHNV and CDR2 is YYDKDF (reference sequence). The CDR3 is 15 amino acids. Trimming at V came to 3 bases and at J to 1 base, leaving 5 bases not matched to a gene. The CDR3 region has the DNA TGTGCCACCAGCAGTAAATGGACAGGGAACACTGAAGCTTTCTTT. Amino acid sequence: CATSSKWTGNTEAFF.

The CDR3, as DNA: TGTGCCAGCAGGCTACAGGGAACCACCTATAATTCACCCCTCCACTTT. Its translation is CASRLQGTTYNSPLHF. The chain has TRBV5-6 and TRBJ1-6; TRBD1 is a possible D gene (6 bases). There are 16 residues in the CDR3. V shed 5 bases and J shed 2 bases, with 14 bases lying between them. The germline V gene encodes CDR1 SGHDT and CDR2 YYEEEE.

The CDR3 sequence is CASTRGGQALASGANVLTF. CDR3 DNA: TGTGCCAGTACCCGAGGGGGCCAGGCCCTAGCCTCTGGGGCCAACGTCCTGACTTTC. The chain couples TRBV19 to TRBJ2-6; TRBD1 agrees at 7 bases. Germline values: CDR1 LNHDA, CDR2 SQIVND (reference sequence). The CDR3 is 19 amino acids. V lost 7 bases and J lost 0; bases outside the gene matches: 15.

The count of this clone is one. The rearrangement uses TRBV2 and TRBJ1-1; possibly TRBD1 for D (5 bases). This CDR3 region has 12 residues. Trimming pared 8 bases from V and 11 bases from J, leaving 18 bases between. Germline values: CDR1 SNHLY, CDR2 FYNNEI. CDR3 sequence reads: CASSDGGHRAFF. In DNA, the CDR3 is TGTGCCAGCTCGGATGGTGGACACCGGGCTTTCTTT.

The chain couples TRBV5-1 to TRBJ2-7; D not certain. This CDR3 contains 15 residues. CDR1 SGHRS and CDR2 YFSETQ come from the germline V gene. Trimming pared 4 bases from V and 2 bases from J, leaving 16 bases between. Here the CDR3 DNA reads TGCGCCAGCAGCCAAGATTCTTCACCTACCTACGAGCAGTACTTC. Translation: CASSQDSSPTYEQYF.

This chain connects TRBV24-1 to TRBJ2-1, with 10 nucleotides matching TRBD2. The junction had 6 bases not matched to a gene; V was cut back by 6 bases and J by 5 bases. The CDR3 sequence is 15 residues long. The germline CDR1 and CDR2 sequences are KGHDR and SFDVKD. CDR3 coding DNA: TGTGCCACCAGTCGAGGGCTAGCGGGGGACAATGAGCAGTTCTTC. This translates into CATSRGLAGDNEQFF.

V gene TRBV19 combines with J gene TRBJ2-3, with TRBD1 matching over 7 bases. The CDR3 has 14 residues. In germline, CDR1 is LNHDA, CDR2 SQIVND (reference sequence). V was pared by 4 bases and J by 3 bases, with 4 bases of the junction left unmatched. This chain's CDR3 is CASSNRDSTDTQYF. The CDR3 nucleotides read TGTGCCAGTAGTAACCGGGACAGTACAGATACGCAGTATTTT.

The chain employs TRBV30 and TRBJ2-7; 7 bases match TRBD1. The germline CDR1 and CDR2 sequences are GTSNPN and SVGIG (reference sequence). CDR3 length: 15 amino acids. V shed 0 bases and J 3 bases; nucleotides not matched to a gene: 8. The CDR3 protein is CAWSVPQDRIYEQYF. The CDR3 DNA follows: TGTGCCTGGAGTGTACCCCAGGACAGGATCTACGAGCAGTACTTC.

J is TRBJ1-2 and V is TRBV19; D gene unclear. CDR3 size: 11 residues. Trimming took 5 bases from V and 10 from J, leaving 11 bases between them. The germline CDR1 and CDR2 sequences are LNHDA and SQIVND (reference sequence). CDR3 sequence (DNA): TGTGCCAGTAGTGACTACTCCGTCTACACCTTC. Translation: CASSDYSVYTF. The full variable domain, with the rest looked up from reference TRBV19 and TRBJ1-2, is DGGITQSPKYLFRKEGQNVTLSCEQNLNHDAMYWYRQDPGQGLRLIYYSQIVNDFQKGDIAEGYSVSREKKESFPLTVTSAQKNPTAFYLCASSDYSVYTFGSGTRLTVV.

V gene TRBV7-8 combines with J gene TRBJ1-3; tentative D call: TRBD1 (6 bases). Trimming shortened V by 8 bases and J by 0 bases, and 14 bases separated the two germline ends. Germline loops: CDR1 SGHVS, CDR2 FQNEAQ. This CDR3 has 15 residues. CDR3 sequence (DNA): TGTGCCAGCGGCAGGGGCGTCTTCTCTGGAAACACCATATATTTT. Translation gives CASGRGVFSGNTIYF.

The CDR3 loop reads CASSEIGLEADTQYF. The CDR3 DNA follows: TGTGCCAGCAGTGAAATAGGACTAGAGGCAGATACGCAGTATTTT. The chain is built from TRBV2 and TRBJ2-3; TRBD2 matches at 7 bases. In germline, CDR1 is SNHLY, CDR2 FYNNEI. V lost 2 bases, J lost 4 bases, and 6 bases stayed unmatched. The CDR3 is 15 amino acids.

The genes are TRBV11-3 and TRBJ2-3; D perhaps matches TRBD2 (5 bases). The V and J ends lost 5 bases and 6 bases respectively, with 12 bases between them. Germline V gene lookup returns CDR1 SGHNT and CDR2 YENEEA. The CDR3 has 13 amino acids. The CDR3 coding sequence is TGTGCCAGCAGCGATACAGCGGCGGATACGCAGTATTTT. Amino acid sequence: CASSDTAADTQYF.

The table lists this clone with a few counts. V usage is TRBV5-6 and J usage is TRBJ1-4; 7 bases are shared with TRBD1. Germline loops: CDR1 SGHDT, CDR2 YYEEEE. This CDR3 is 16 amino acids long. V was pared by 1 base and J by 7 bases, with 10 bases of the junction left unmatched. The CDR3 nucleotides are TGTGCCAGCAGCTTGTTATCCGGGACAGTGGGTGAAAAACTGTTTTTT. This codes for CASSLLSGTVGEKLFF.

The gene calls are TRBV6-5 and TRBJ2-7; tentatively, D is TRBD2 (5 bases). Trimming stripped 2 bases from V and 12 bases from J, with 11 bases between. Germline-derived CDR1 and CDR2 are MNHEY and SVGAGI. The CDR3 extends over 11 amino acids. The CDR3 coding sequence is TGTGCCAGCAGTTACGGCGGGTTCCTGTACTTC. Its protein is CASSYGGFLYF.

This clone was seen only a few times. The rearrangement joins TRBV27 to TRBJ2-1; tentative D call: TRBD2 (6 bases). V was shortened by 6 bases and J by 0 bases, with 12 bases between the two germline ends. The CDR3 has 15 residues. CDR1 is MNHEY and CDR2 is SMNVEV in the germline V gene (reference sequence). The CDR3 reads CASRQDGSSYNEQFF. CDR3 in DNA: TGTGCCAGCAGACAAGACGGGAGCTCCTACAATGAGCAGTTCTTC.

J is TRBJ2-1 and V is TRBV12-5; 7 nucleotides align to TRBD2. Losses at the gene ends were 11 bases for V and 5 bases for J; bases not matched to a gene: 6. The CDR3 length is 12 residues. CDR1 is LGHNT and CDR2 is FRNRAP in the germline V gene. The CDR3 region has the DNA TGTGCTGCGGGGGACTTTCACAATGAGCAGTTCTTC. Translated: CAAGDFHNEQFF.

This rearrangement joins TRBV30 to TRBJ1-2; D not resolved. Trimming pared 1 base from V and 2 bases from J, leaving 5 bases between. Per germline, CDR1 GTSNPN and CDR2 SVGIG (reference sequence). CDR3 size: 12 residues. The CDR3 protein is CAWSAINYGYTF. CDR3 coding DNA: TGTGCCTGGAGTGCTATCAACTATGGCTACACCTTC.

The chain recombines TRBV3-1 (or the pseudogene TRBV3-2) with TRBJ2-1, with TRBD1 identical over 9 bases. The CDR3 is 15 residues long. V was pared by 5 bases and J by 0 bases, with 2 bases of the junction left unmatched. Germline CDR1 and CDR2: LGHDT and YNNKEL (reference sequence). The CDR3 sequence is CASSLDRGSYNEQFF. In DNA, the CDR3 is TGTGCCAGCAGCTTGGACAGGGGCTCCTACAATGAGCAGTTCTTC.

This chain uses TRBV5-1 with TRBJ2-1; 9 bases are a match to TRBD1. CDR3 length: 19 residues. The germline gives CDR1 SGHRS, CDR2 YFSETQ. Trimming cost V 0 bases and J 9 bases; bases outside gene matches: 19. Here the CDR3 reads CASSLAGTGIEGRFSEQFF. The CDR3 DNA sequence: TGCGCCAGCAGCTTGGCCGGGACAGGGATTGAGGGCCGGTTTAGTGAGCAGTTCTTC.

CDR3 protein: CAIKTSGGPPVSTDTQYF. CDR3 sequence (DNA): TGTGCCATCAAGACTAGCGGGGGACCCCCGGTATCCACAGATACGCAGTATTTT. V is TRBV10-3 and J is TRBJ2-3; 12 nucleotides line up with TRBD2. The J segment lost 2 bases and the V segment lost 7 bases, leaving 13 bases of the junction unmatched. In germline, CDR1 is ENHRY, CDR2 SYGVKD. The CDR3 has 18 amino acids.

CDR3 sequence: CASCPGEGTNEKLFF. For the CDR3, the DNA is TGCGCCAGCTGTCCAGGGGAAGGAACTAATGAAAAACTGTTTTTT. The V and J genes are TRBV5-1 and TRBJ1-4; a weak D match, TRBD1 (6 bases). Trimming left V 7 bases short and J 1 base short, with 14 bases between. Germline V gene sequence: CDR1 SGHRS, CDR2 YFSETQ. The CDR3 has 15 residues.

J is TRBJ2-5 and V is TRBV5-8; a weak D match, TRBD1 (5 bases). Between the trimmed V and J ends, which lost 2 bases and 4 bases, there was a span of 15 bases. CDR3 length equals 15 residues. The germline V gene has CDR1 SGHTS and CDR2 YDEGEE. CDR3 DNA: TGTGCCAGCAGCTTTGGATCAGGGTTGGGAGAGACCCAGTACTTC. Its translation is CASSFGSGLGETQYF.

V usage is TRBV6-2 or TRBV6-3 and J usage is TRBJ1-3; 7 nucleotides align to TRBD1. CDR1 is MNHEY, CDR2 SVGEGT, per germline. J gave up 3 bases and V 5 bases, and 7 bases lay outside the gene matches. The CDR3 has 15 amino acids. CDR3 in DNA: TGTGCCAGCAGTCGAACCGGGACAGTTGGAAACACCATATATTTT. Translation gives CASSRTGTVGNTIYF.

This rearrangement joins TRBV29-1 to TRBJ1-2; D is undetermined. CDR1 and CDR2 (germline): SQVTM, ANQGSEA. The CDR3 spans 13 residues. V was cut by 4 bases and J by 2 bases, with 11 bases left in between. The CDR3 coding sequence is TGCAGCGTTGGGGAGAAGACCAACTATGGCTACACCTTC. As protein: CSVGEKTNYGYTF.

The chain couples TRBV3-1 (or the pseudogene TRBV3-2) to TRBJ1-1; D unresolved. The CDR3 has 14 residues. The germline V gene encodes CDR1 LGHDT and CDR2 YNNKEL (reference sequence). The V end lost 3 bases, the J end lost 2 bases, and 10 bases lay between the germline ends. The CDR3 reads CASSQYTLNTEAFF. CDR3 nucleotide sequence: TGTGCCAGCAGCCAGTACACCCTCAACACTGAAGCTTTCTTT.

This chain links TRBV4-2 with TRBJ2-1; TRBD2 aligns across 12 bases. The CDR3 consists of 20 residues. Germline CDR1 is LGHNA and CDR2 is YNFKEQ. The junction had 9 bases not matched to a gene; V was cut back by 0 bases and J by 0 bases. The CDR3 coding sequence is TGTGCCAGCAGCCAAGATCCGCTACTACTAGCGGGGGGCTCCTACAATGAGCAGTTCTTC. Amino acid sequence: CASSQDPLLLAGGSYNEQFF.

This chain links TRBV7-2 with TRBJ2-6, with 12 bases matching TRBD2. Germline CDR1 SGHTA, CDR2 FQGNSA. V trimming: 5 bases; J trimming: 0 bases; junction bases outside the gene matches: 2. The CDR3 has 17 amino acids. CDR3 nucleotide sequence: TGTGCCAGCAGCCCTAGCGGGGGGGCCTCTGGGGCCAACGTCCTGACTTTC. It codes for CASSPSGGASGANVLTF.

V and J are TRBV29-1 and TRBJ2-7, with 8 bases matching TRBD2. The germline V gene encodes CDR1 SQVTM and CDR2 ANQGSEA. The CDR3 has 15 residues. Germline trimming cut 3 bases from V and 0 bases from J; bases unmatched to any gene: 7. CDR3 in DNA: TGCAGCGTTGAGGTGGGGCGGGGGGCCTCCTACGAGCAGTACTTC. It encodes CSVEVGRGASYEQYF.

CDR3 region: CASSQEGLRGNGYTF. CDR3 in DNA: TGTGCCAGCAGCCAAGAGGGTCTCAGGGGAAATGGCTACACCTTC. The chain carries TRBV14 and TRBJ1-2; tentative D call: TRBD1 (6 bases). This CDR3 contains 15 residues. From germline, CDR1 is SGHDN and CDR2 FVKESK. V lost 0 bases to trimming and J lost 6 bases, with 14 bases between them. The whole variable domain, filled in from reference TRBV14 and TRBJ1-2, reads EAGVTQFPSHSVIEKGQTVTLRCDPISGHDNLYWYRRVMGKEIKFLLHFVKESKQDESGMPNNRFLAERTGGTYSTLKVQPAELEDSGVYFCASSQEGLRGNGYTFGSGTRLTVV.

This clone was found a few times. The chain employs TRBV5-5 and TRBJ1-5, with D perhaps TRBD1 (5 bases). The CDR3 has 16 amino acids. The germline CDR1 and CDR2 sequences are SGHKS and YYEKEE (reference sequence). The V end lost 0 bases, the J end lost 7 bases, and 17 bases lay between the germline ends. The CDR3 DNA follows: TGTGCCAGCAGCTTGGAGTTGCGTTCCAGGGTCCAGCCCCAGCATTTT. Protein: CASSLELRSRVQPQHF.

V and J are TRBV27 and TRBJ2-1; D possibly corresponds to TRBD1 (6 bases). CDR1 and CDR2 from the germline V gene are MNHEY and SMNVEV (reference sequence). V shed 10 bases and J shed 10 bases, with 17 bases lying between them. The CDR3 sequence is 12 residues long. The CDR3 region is CATTTGSREQFF. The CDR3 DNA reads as TGTGCCACCACCACAGGGTCGCGCGAGCAGTTCTTC.